This TCR beta chain was retrieved from a study of T-cell reconstitution after alpha-beta-depleted transplantation in children (dated by TCRdb to between 2015 and 2016). About the full investigation: The study quantitatively tracked T-cell immune reconstitution after TCRalphabeta/CD19-depleted allogeneic hematopoietic cell transplantation in children using TCR repertoire profiling.

Library preparation employed PCR. The data were produced on an Illumina HiSeq 2500. Molecular barcoding was employed in the preparation of TCR libraries, with unique molecular identifiers being used to normalize TCRbeta repertoire quantification. TCRdb's own reprocessing of the public reads used fastp at Q25 and MiXCR and kept productive beta chains. CDR3 protein duplicates are merged, each entry listing the most common genes and DNA. The sample table contains around 420,000 distinct CDR3 sequences; only one count was recorded for roughly 17% of them. Approximately 28% of the sample lies in the top ten. In light of the paper, this sample's treatment or condition label describes: allogeneic hematopoietic cell transplantation with graft depleted of TCRalphabeta T cells and CD19 B cells. TCRalphabeta/CD19-depleted allogeneic hematopoietic cell grafts were given to the transplant recipients, all of whom were children.

The CDR3 spans 16 residues, from the cysteine through the phenylalanine. Of the read, only the CDR3 DNA is kept; its 48 bases are in frame from base 1. The germline V gene encodes CDR1 ENHRY and CDR2 SYGVKD. The junction shows trimming of 3 bases on V and 2 bases on J, plus 17 bases between the germline ends. The table lists this clonotype with a few counts. Its cognate antigen has yet to be identified. Per-base qualities were not stored, and no clone one base away is much larger. Paper-wide results and their limitations: Apparently early alphabetaT-cell count recovery about two months after transplant reportedly relied on only several hundred rapidly expanded clones derived from non-depleted graft cells. In some patients, the high TCRbeta diversity seen at day 60 was put down to recipient T cells and intrathymic progenitors that had survived conditioning. Hyperexpanded clone frequencies declined over subsequent months; after one year, T-cell counts and TCRbeta diversity were mostly attributed to newly produced T cells.

This sample comprised PBMCs, mostly from graft donor cells, obtained 360 days after TCRalphabeta/CD19-depleted stem cell transplant. In this chain, TRBV10-3 is recombined with TRBJ2-7; TRBD2 is a weak D gene call, 6 bases matching. This receptor was obtained from a boy under two years old who had a stem cell transplant for Wiskott-Aldrich syndrome, so the T cells may come from the graft donor. CDR3 region: CAISELIAAGPYEQYF. Here is the DNA: TGTGCCATCAGTGAACTTATAGCGGCCGGCCCCTACGAGCAGTACTTC.